This TCR beta chain appears in the sequencing data of a study of blood T cells in healthy people across ages. Study findings and constraints: Per-million-T-cell TCR beta diversity fell roughly linearly with age. Unsorted PBMC material precluded a definitive naive versus antigen-experienced comparison.

V gave up 4 bases and J gave up 2 bases; unmatched junction bases: 7. Germline CDR1 is LGHDT and CDR2 is YNNKEL (reference sequence). The CDR3 extends over 16 amino acids. Primed by a sample-barcoded 5' primer and a J-beta primer mix, a second PCR proceeded for 7 to 11 cycles. Any given sample supplied a minimum of 2.5 million CDR3-containing paired-end reads. TCRdb itself ran the 5' RACE reads through MiXCR, one entry per CDR3 protein. This table has about 1 million distinct CDR3 sequences, 40% to 55% appearing once. A remark on this clonotype: Its antigen is as yet unknown.

Every donor contributed about 10 milliliters of peripheral blood by blood draw. The receptor's source is a woman aged 60-75 years in good health. The V call is TRBV3-1, the J call TRBJ2-5; TRBD2 matches 10 bases. The sequencing input was blood. CDR3 protein: CASSPLAGRRQETQYF. The CDR3 DNA reads TGTGCCAGCAGCCCACTAGCGGGAAGGAGACAAGAGACCCAGTACTTC.